This TCR beta chain was profiled in a study of T-cell memory formation after mild COVID-19. This clonotype was found many times. TCRdb analysed the 5' RACE reads with MiXCR anew, one entry per CDR3 protein. The data show roughly 510,000 distinct CDR3 sequences, 17% seen once. Sequencing was carried out using PBMCs or a T cell subset sorted from them (not recorded which). The receptor comes from an adult woman who had mild COVID-19 (a few samples of this study predate the infection). Cell type and time point are not known.

In DNA form, the CDR3 reads TGCGCCAGCAGTCGGACATCCTCCTACGAGCAGTACTTC. It specifies CASSRTSSYEQYF. The genes are TRBV5-1 and TRBJ2-7; a possible D gene is TRBD1 (5 bases). The CDR3 covers 13 residues. Germline loops: CDR1 SGHRS, CDR2 YFSETQ. The V end was cut by 5 bases, the J end by 0 bases, with 9 bases between.